The present TCR beta chain was sequenced within a study of patients and donors after allogeneic stem cell transplantation. From germline, CDR1 is SGDLS and CDR2 YYNGEE. With 4 bases removed from V and 0 bases from J, the gap between germline ends came to 14 bases. There are 16 residues in the CDR3. One entry per CDR3 protein, called by TCRdb with MiXCR from the RT-PCR reads. The profile shows around 90,000 distinct CDR3 sequences, 48% of them singletons. J is TRBJ2-1 and V is TRBV9; D is unclear. The sequenced material came from blood, either unsorted or a sorted T cell fraction (not recorded which). The sequence came from a human donor who was either an allogeneic HSCT recipient or a stem cell or donor lymphocyte infusion donor (not recorded which). It is not recorded whose cells these are; they may come from a transplant donor. The CDR3 spells CASSPRPQLSYNEQFF. The CDR3 nucleotides read TGTGCCAGCAGCCCCCGGCCACAACTCTCCTACAATGAGCAGTTCTTC. The full variable domain, with the rest looked up from reference TRBV9 and TRBJ2-1, is DSGVTQTPKHLITATGQRVTLRCSPRSGDLSVYWYQQSLDQGLQFLIQYYNGEERAKGNILERFSAQQFPDLHSELNLSSLELGDSALYFCASSPRPQLSYNEQFFGPGTRLTVL.